Presented here are 18 T cell receptor beta chains from one specimen sequenced in a study of shared clonotypes between healthy human individuals. Produced via immunoSEQ multiplex PCR; TCRdb's table is partial and in-frame only. Here the sample spans roughly 590,000 clones, about 95% being singletons. Terminally differentiated effector memory CD45RA+ cells were excluded by CCR7 positive selection of CD45RO-negative cells. Specimen: naive CD8+ T cells sorted from blood. Source of these receptors: a woman in her 30s in good health.

V is TRBV13 and J is TRBJ2-5, with 11 bases aligning to TRBD2. Germline lookup yields CDR1 PRHDT and CDR2 FYEKMQ (reference sequence). The CDR3 runs to 16 residues. The V segment lost 4 bases and the J segment 5 bases; nucleotides outside the gene matches: 9. This CDR3 is CASSSTSGTGGETQYF. The DNA of the CDR3 is TGTGCCAGCAGCTCGACTAGCGGGACCGGGGGGGAGACCCAGTACTTC. Full variable domain (outside the CDR3, taken from reference TRBV13 and TRBJ2-5): AAGVIQSPRHLIKEKRETATLKCYPIPRHDTVYWYQQGPGQDPQFLISFYEKMQSDKGSIPDRFSAQQFSDYHSELNMSSLELGDSALYFCASSSTSGTGGETQYFGPGTRLLVL.

This chain uses TRBV29-1 with TRBJ2-2; 9 positions match TRBD2. The germline V gene has CDR1 SQVTM and CDR2 ANQGSEA. With V trimmed by 4 bases and J by 6 bases, 3 bases remained unmatched. This CDR3 has 13 residues. CDR3 nucleotides: TGCAGCGTTGTAGCGGGAGTCTCCGGGGAGCTGTTTTTT. Encoded protein: CSVVAGVSGELFF.

In the case of this clone: The CDR3 does not close with the conserved phenylalanine or tryptophan, likely indicating a read error. It is unclear where the CDR3 begins or ends on the DNA, so no DNA is shown, and the CDR3 is as TCRdb lists it. This rearrangement joins TRBV9 to TRBJ1-1; the DNA was not used to check the table's D call, TRBD1. The CDR3 length is 11 residues, termini included. The V gene's germline CDR1 is SGDLS and CDR2 YYNGEE. The CDR3: CASSARTGGMP.

The chain combines TRBV29-1 with TRBJ2-7; maybe TRBD2 (9 bases). Trimming took 6 bases from V and 2 from J, leaving 23 bases between them. This CDR3 has 16 amino acids. From germline, CDR1 is SQVTM and CDR2 ANQGSEA. DNA of the CDR3: TGCAGCGTGGCAGGGGGCGATCTAGCGGGAACCTACGAGCAGTACTTC. Translating gives CSVAGGDLAGTYEQYF.

The sample holds one count of this clone. The chain couples TRBV7-9 to TRBJ2-1; 9 nucleotides align to TRBD1. The J segment lost 7 bases and the V segment lost 5 bases, leaving 3 bases of the junction unmatched. This CDR3 comprises 13 residues. Germline-derived CDR1 and CDR2 are SEHNR and FQNEAQ (reference sequence). The CDR3 DNA reads TGTGCCAGCAGCCCAGACAGGGGGAATGAGCAGTTCTTC. Translation: CASSPDRGNEQFF.

This sequence joins TRBV5-1 and TRBJ2-5; D gene uncertain. The CDR3 is made up of 13 amino acids. V was shortened by 2 bases and J by 5 bases, with 10 bases between the two germline ends. Germline V lookup: CDR1 SGHRS, CDR2 YFSETQ. The CDR3 here is CASSFHGYETQYF. In nucleotides, the CDR3 is TGCGCCAGCAGCTTCCACGGGTACGAGACCCAGTACTTC.

This clone is a singleton in its sample. The chain has TRBV28 and TRBJ1-2, with D uncertain. Germline CDR1 is MDHEN and CDR2 is SYDVKM. CDR3 size: 13 residues. V lost 5 bases, J lost 4 bases, and 11 bases lay in between. The CDR3 DNA reads as TGTGCCAGCAGTGCCCCGGCCATCTATGGCTACACCTTC. Protein: CASSAPAIYGYTF.

V gene TRBV13 combines with J gene TRBJ2-2; weak D call: TRBD2 (5 bases). CDR3 length: 17 amino acids. V was cut by 0 bases and J by 4 bases, with 15 bases left in between. Germline CDR1 reads PRHDT; CDR2 reads FYEKMQ (reference sequence). This chain's CDR3 is CASSLGAGVISTGELFF. DNA for the CDR3: TGTGCCAGCAGCTTAGGCGCCGGGGTAATTAGCACCGGGGAGCTGTTTTTT.

The rearrangement uses TRBV28 and TRBJ1-5; TRBD1 aligns across 7 bases. Trimming at V came to 6 bases and at J to 8 bases, leaving 7 bases not matched to a gene. The CDR3 totals 13 residues. Germline CDR1 and CDR2: MDHEN and SYDVKM. The CDR3 region is CASSPQGLEPQHF. The CDR3 region has the DNA TGTGCCAGCAGCCCACAGGGGCTGGAGCCCCAGCATTTT.

The CDR3 coding sequence is TGCGCCAGCAGCTTGGCGACATCTATTGTGTGTGAAAAACTGTTTTTT. Encoded protein: CASSLATSIVCEKLFF. This chain joins TRBV5-1 and TRBJ1-4; D gene unclear. CDR3 length: 16 amino acids. CDR1 SGHRS and CDR2 YFSETQ come from the germline V gene. With 0 bases removed from V and 7 bases from J, the gap between germline ends came to 16 bases.

The rearrangement uses TRBV2 and TRBJ1-1, with D hard to call. CDR1 is SNHLY and CDR2 is FYNNEI in the germline V gene. Between the trimmed V and J ends, which lost 7 bases and 1 base, there was a span of 13 bases. This CDR3 region has 14 residues. CDR3 coding DNA: TGTGCCAGCATGAACGGACGGGCGAACACTGAAGCTTTCTTT. Its protein product is CASMNGRANTEAFF. The full variable domain, in which reference TRBV2 and TRBJ1-1 provide the parts outside the CDR3, is EPEVTQTPSHQVTQMGQEVILRCVPISNHLYFYWYRQILGQKVEFLVSFYNNEISEKSEIFDDQFSVERPDGSNFTLKIRSTKLEDSAMYFCASMNGRANTEAFFGQGTRLTVV.

The V and J genes are TRBV7-7 and TRBJ1-3; the D is unclear. The germline V gene encodes CDR1 SSHAT and CDR2 FNYEAQ (reference sequence). V dropped 5 bases and J dropped 0 bases, with 14 bases sitting between them. The CDR3 runs to 16 residues. CDR3 residues: CASSPAIGGSGNTIYF. CDR3 in DNA: TGTGCCAGCAGCCCAGCGATTGGCGGCTCTGGAAACACCATATATTTT. The whole variable domain, filled in from reference TRBV7-7 and TRBJ1-3, reads GAGVSQSPRYKVTKRGQDVTLRCDPISSHATLYWYQQALGQGPEFLTYFNYEAQPDKSGLPSDRFSAERPEGSISTLTIQRTEQRDSAMYRCASSPAIGGSGNTIYFGEGSWLTVV.

The chain couples TRBV28 to TRBJ2-5; 7 bases map to TRBD2. The J call is in doubt because the DNA end fits TRBJ2-7 better. From germline, CDR1 is MDHEN and CDR2 SYDVKM. The length of the CDR3 is 14 residues. In nucleotides, the CDR3 is TGTGCCAGCAGTTTAACGGGAGGATCCTACGAGCAGTACTTC. It translates to CASSLTGGSYEQYF.

V gene TRBV6-6 combines with J gene TRBJ1-1, with D perhaps TRBD1 (5 bases). V dropped 5 bases and J dropped 5 bases, with 15 bases sitting between them. CDR3 size: 14 residues. CDR1 MNHNY and CDR2 SVGAGI come from the germline V gene (reference sequence). CDR3 amino acids: CASSTLGGRTEAFF. The CDR3 coding sequence is TGTGCCAGCAGTACCCTCGGGGGAAGGACTGAAGCTTTCTTT.

V gene TRBV2 combines with J gene TRBJ1-4, with 11 nucleotides matching TRBD1. V was clipped by 9 bases and J by 7 bases; unmatched bases: 4. This CDR3 is 13 amino acids long. From germline, CDR1 is SNHLY and CDR2 FYNNEI. Here the CDR3 reads CASPGQGGEKLFF. The CDR3 DNA reads as TGTGCCAGTCCGGGACAGGGGGGTGAAAAACTGTTTTTT.

The J gene is TRBJ2-5, the V gene TRBV29-1; TRBD2 aligns across 8 bases. The length of the CDR3 is 14 residues. Germline V gene lookup returns CDR1 SQVTM and CDR2 ANQGSEA. The J segment lost 2 bases and the V segment lost 1 base, leaving 3 bases of the junction unmatched. CDR3 sequence reads: CSVEVRGGQETQYF. The DNA for the CDR3 is TGCAGCGTTGAAGTTCGGGGGGGTCAAGAGACCCAGTACTTC.

The chain uses TRBV2 and TRBJ1-3, with D perhaps TRBD1 (5 bases). CDR3 length: 14 residues. Germline V gives CDR1 SNHLY, CDR2 FYNNEI. The ends were cut back, 4 bases at V and 0 bases at J, with 7 bases in the middle. CDR3 DNA: TGTGCCAGCAGTGGGCAGGGCTCTGGAAACACCATATATTTT. Translated: CASSGQGSGNTIYF.

The CDR3 is CASSPSQLFRETQYF. CDR3 DNA: TGTGCCAGCAGCCCGAGTCAGCTATTCAGAGAGACCCAGTACTTC. J is TRBJ2-5 and V is TRBV13; D is undetermined. The germline V gene encodes CDR1 PRHDT and CDR2 FYEKMQ (reference sequence). This CDR3 has 15 amino acids. The V end lost 5 bases, the J end lost 4 bases, and 17 bases lay between the germline ends.